These 17 T cell receptor beta chains were all obtained from the same sample, sequenced in a study of vaccination and CD4 T cells after COVID-19. Their antigens remain unidentified. Specified treatment: approximately nine-day PBMC culture with coronavirus spike peptide pools or control peptides (ViraFEST assay). The Oncomine TCR Beta short-read assay sequenced DNA from cultured CD4+ T cells. TCRdb analysed the PCR reads with MiXCR anew, one entry per CDR3 protein. The sample lists around 16,000 distinct CDR3 sequences, over 55% occurring once. Specimen: CD4+ T cells from blood, cultured in vitro. The receptors were gathered from a human donor who had recovered from COVID-19.

The chain combines TRBV2 with TRBJ2-1; maybe TRBD2 (6 bases). The CDR3 contains 14 residues. Germline V gene sequence: CDR1 SNHLY, CDR2 FYNNEI. The V end lost 6 bases, the J end lost 5 bases, and 14 bases lay between the germline ends. The CDR3: CASRAGSFNNEQFF. CDR3 in DNA: TGTGCCAGCAGGGCGGGAAGCTTCAACAATGAGCAGTTCTTC.

The chain employs TRBV5-4 and TRBJ1-2; D gene unclear. The germline V gene has CDR1 SGHNT and CDR2 YYREEE (reference sequence). The ends were cut back, 0 bases at V and 8 bases at J, with 20 bases in the middle. This CDR3 has 16 amino acids. CDR3 in DNA: TGTGCCAGCAGCTTGGATCCAGGAGCTCTAAGTGGCGGCTACACCTTC. Its protein product is CASSLDPGALSGGYTF.

This clonotype was counted between two and nine times. The CDR3 sequence is CASSPGSYNSPLHF. The CDR3 nucleotides read TGTGCCAGCAGCCCGGGCTCCTATAATTCACCCCTCCACTTT. The genes are TRBV27 and TRBJ1-6; unclear D gene. This CDR3 spans 14 amino acids. Germline-derived CDR1 and CDR2 are MNHEY and SMNVEV (reference sequence). V shed 6 bases and J shed 0 bases, with 6 bases lying between them.

This clonotype was seen a single time. This chain links TRBV20-1 with TRBJ1-1, with D unresolved. The CDR3 contains 12 residues. With 6 bases removed from V and 0 bases from J, the gap between germline ends came to 8 bases. CDR1 and CDR2 from the germline V gene are DFQATT and SNEGSKA (reference sequence). The CDR3 coding sequence is TGCAGTGCCAAAGCGGTGAACACTGAAGCTTTCTTT. Translating it yields CSAKAVNTEAFF.

The chain is built from TRBV20-1 and TRBJ1-3; no reliable D call. This CDR3 region has 14 residues. Per germline, CDR1 DFQATT and CDR2 SNEGSKA (reference sequence). Between the trimmed V and J ends, which lost 4 bases and 0 bases, there was a span of 10 bases. The CDR3 DNA follows: TGCAGTGCTACGAAGCGGGCCTCTGGAAACACCATATATTTT. Its protein product is CSATKRASGNTIYF.

The gene calls are TRBV21-1 and TRBJ2-4; the table's D call TRBD1 went unverified against the DNA. TRBV21-1 is described as a pseudogene. This CDR3 is built from 11 residues. CDR3 nucleotides: TGTGCCAGCCCCGGGACAGATACTCAGTACTTC. Translating it yields CASPGTDTQYF.

This sequence joins TRBV7-2 and TRBJ2-7, with TRBD1 matching 9 bases. V lost 3 bases to trimming and J lost 2 bases; unmatched junction nucleotides: 2. Germline V gene sequence: CDR1 SGHTA, CDR2 FQGNSA. The CDR3 loop spans 14 amino acids. In DNA form, the CDR3 reads TGTGCCAGCAGCTTTGACAGGGGGACCTACGAGCAGTACTTC. It yields the protein CASSFDRGTYEQYF.

In this sample, this clonotype turned up a few times. This chain joins TRBV6-1 and TRBJ1-2; the D gene is possibly TRBD1 (6 bases). From germline, CDR1 is MNHNS and CDR2 SASEGT. The CDR3 contains 13 residues. V dropped 6 bases and J dropped 1 base, with 9 bases sitting between them. CDR3 DNA sequence: TGTGCCAGCAGGCGGGACATTAACTATGGCTACACCTTC. Translating gives CASRRDINYGYTF.

This chain links TRBV7-2 with TRBJ2-3; 11 bases match TRBD2. This CDR3 region has 17 residues. CDR1 and CDR2 from the germline V gene are SGHTA and FQGNSA. Unmatched junction bases numbered 13, after V lost 5 bases and J lost 6 bases. The CDR3 bases are TGTGCCAGCAGCACTACTAGCGGGGGCCTTCTATCGGATACGCAGTATTTT. Translated, it gives CASSTTSGGLLSDTQYF.

The rearrangement uses TRBV28 and TRBJ1-1, with D possibly TRBD1 on 5 matching bases. Per germline, CDR1 MDHEN and CDR2 SYDVKM. CDR3 length equals 15 residues. Trimming removed 0 bases from V and 1 base from J, with 9 bases in between. CDR3 in amino acids: CASSLWSGTNTEAFF. Written as DNA, the CDR3 is TGTGCCAGCAGTTTATGGTCAGGGACGAACACTGAAGCTTTCTTT. The full variable domain, in which reference TRBV28 and TRBJ1-1 provide the parts outside the CDR3, is DVKVTQSSRYLVKRTGEKVFLECVQDMDHENMFWYRQDPGLGLRLIYFSYDVKMKEKGDIPEGYSVSREKKERFSLILESASTNQTSMYLCASSLWSGTNTEAFFGQGTRLTVV.

V is TRBV27 and J is TRBJ1-6, with TRBD1 matching over 7 bases. V dropped 5 bases and J dropped 7; count of bases not matched to a gene: 17. CDR1 and CDR2 from the germline V gene are MNHEY and SMNVEV (reference sequence). The CDR3 runs to 18 residues. The CDR3 here is CASSPLQGGGPGNSPLHF. The CDR3 DNA reads as TGTGCCAGCAGTCCTCTACAGGGAGGGGGCCCGGGGAATTCACCCCTCCACTTT.

This clonotype was seen a handful of times. This chain joins TRBV5-1 and TRBJ1-2; D may be TRBD1 (5 bases). V was shortened by 5 bases and J by 3 bases, with 14 bases between the two germline ends. CDR1 and CDR2 from the germline V gene are SGHRS and YFSETQ. The CDR3 covers 14 residues. The CDR3 DNA sequence: TGCGCCAGCAGATTACCAGGGACGGACTATGGCTACACCTTC. It specifies CASRLPGTDYGYTF.

The rearrangement joins TRBV10-3 to TRBJ2-5; D possibly matches TRBD1 or TRBD2 (6 bases each). Germline CDR1 ENHRY, CDR2 SYGVKD. This CDR3 region has 15 residues. V lost 7 bases and J lost 6, with 21 bases in between. The CDR3 DNA sequence: TGTGCCATCAATTGGGGGCAGGGCGGGGAAAAGACCCAGTACTTC. Protein: CAINWGQGGEKTQYF.

The gene calls are TRBV4-1 and TRBJ1-5; D is undetermined. The CDR3 spans 14 residues. Trimming took 1 base from V and 5 from J, leaving 9 bases between them. Germline V gene data show CDR1 as MGHRA and CDR2 as YSYEKL. The CDR3 DNA is TGCGCCAGCAGCCAAGGACGGGGTGATCAGCCCCAGCATTTT. This translates into CASSQGRGDQPQHF.

This clonotype came up a few times. The rearrangement joins TRBV20-1 to TRBJ2-4; D may be TRBD1 or TRBD2 (5 bases each). Germline V gene sequence: CDR1 DFQATT, CDR2 SNEGSKA (reference sequence). CDR3 length: 17 residues. V gave up 1 base and J gave up 1 base, with 17 bases separating them. The CDR3 DNA is TGCAGTGCTAGAGCGGGACCATCTAGGGCGGCCAAAAACATTCAGTACTTC. It codes for CSARAGPSRAAKNIQYF.

The J gene is TRBJ1-1, the V gene TRBV7-9; possible D gene TRBD1, 6 bases. V was shortened by 5 bases and J by 1 base, with 20 bases between the two germline ends. This CDR3 contains 17 residues. Per the germline V gene, CDR1 is SEHNR and CDR2 is FQNEAQ (reference sequence). The CDR3 is CASSPRQDRRWNTEAFF. CDR3 nucleotide sequence: TGTGCCAGCAGCCCCCGACAGGACCGTCGCTGGAACACTGAAGCTTTCTTT.

The chain couples TRBV27 to TRBJ1-6; D may be TRBD1 (6 bases). The CDR3 consists of 14 residues. The V end was cut by 6 bases, the J end by 5 bases, with 11 bases between. Germline V gene sequence: CDR1 MNHEY, CDR2 SMNVEV (reference sequence). CDR3 loop: CASSGGQNNSPLHF. CDR3 sequence (DNA): TGTGCCAGCAGCGGGGGGCAAAATAATTCACCCCTCCACTTT.